Listed below are T cell receptor beta chains from one sample, sequenced in a study of CD8 T cells in ankylosing spondylitis. Via MiXCR, TCRdb re-called the 5' RACE reads, giving one row per CDR3 protein. The sample yields a few hundred thousand distinct CDR3 sequences, about 10% seen once. Sequencing input: blood, either unsorted or a sorted T cell fraction (not recorded which). The receptors here all came from a male donor with ankylosing spondylitis or in good health (not recorded which). Each CDR3 is given with its conserved first and last residue. The D gene is left open where the match is weak. Clone sizes are given selectively: once, few, many, or a class where the clone is expanded.

d_gene,abundance,j_gene,v_gene,CDR3nt,CDR3aa
TRBD2,few,TRBJ2-3,TRBV7-9,TGTGCCAGCATCCTTCGCGGGGGGTCTAGCACAGATACGCAGTATTTT,CASILRGGSSTDTQYF
-,-,TRBJ2-7,TRBV10-3,TGTGCCATCAGTGACGATGGCCGCACAACCCCAAACGAGCAGTACTTC,CAISDDGRTTPNEQYF
-,many,TRBJ2-3,TRBV15,TGTGCCACCAGCGAAGGACCTACAGATACGCAGTATTTT,CATSEGPTDTQYF
-,-,TRBJ2-1,TRBV6-4,TGTGCCAGCAGTGAAACTAGCAGGGATGAGCAGTTCTTC,CASSETSRDEQFF
-,many,TRBJ2-7,TRBV24-1,TGTGCCACCCCCCGGGACGGCCCCTACGAGCAGTACTTC,CATPRDGPYEQYF
TRBD2,many,TRBJ2-1,TRBV5-1,TGCGCCAGCAGCTTGGAGCTAGCGGACAATGAGCAGTTCTTC,CASSLELADNEQFF
-,many,TRBJ2-1,TRBV4-1,TGCGCCAGCAGTCCTCCGCCGAGCTCCTACAATGAGCAGTTCTTC,CASSPPPSSYNEQFF
-,many,TRBJ2-7,TRBV20-1,TGCAGTGCTAGAGATCTGGCGGGGTCCAACGAGCAGTACTTC,CSARDLAGSNEQYF
TRBD1,-,TRBJ2-1,TRBV7-6,TGTGCCAGCAGCTTAGCTCCCGCCGGGACAGGAGCCCCCAAGCAGTTCTTC,CASSLAPAGTGAPKQFF
-,many,TRBJ1-2,TRBV3-1,TGTGCCAGCAGCCGAAGCGCCTCAGGGCAGGCAAGCGGCTACACCTTC,CASSRSASGQASGYTF
-,-,TRBJ2-4,TRBV28,TGTGCCAGCAGCCTTCTAGCGTTCAAAAACATTCAGTACTTC,CASSLLAFKNIQYF
-,few,TRBJ1-1,TRBV7-9,TGTGCCAGCAGCTTAGAGGAGCGGGAGGCTGAAGCTTTCTTT,CASSLEEREAEAFF
-,once,TRBJ2-7,TRBV7-3,TGTGCCAGCAGCTTAGGCTATGCTCACGAGCAGTACTTC,CASSLGYAHEQYF
-,few,TRBJ2-3,TRBV16,TGTGCCAGCAGCCAGCAGGGGGATACGCAGTATTTT,CASSQQGDTQYF
TRBD2,-,TRBJ2-3,TRBV15,TGTGCCACCAGCAGAGCCTCGGGAGGGACAGATACGCAGTATTTT,CATSRASGGTDTQYF
-,many,TRBJ1-1,TRBV6-1,TGTGCCAGCAGTGAAAATACGGCGAGGGGCGGCACTGAAGCTTTCTTT,CASSENTARGGTEAFF
-,many,TRBJ1-5,TRBV10-3,TGTGCCATCAGTGAGGGGACCCCCCGCAGCAATCAGCCCCAGCATTTT,CAISEGTPRSNQPQHF
-,-,TRBJ1-2,TRBV14,TGTGCCAGCAGCCAAGGGGTGACTACCAAGACCTATGGCTACACCTTC,CASSQGVTTKTYGYTF
-,-,TRBJ1-2,TRBV10-2,TGCGCCAGCAGTGACCTTGGATCGGGGGGTGGCTACACCTTC,CASSDLGSGGGYTF
-,many,TRBJ2-1,TRBV5-1,TGCGCCAGCAGCTCCCGACGGGGGTTTGAGCAGTTCTTC,CASSSRRGFEQFF
-,-,TRBJ2-5,TRBV28,TGTGCCAGCAGTTTCGCCGGGTTCGGGGAGACCCAGTACTTC,CASSFAGFGETQYF
-,many,TRBJ1-5,TRBV5-1,TGCGCCAGCAGCTTGGGGGTAGGCAATCAGCCCCAGCATTTT,CASSLGVGNQPQHF
TRBD1,many,TRBJ2-5,TRBV5-1,TGCGCCAGCTCGCATACAGGGGAGCAAGAGACCCAGTACTTC,CASSHTGEQETQYF
-,few,TRBJ2-1,TRBV7-9,TGTGCCAGCACCGACCCACTATCAGATGAGCAGTTCTTC,CASTDPLSDEQFF
TRBD2,many,TRBJ2-3,TRBV5-1,TGCGCCAGCAGCCCACGACTAGCGGGGAACACAGATACGCAGTATTTT,CASSPRLAGNTDTQYF
TRBD1,many,TRBJ2-1,TRBV27,TGTGCCAGCAGGGAAGGACAGGGGCTAAACAATGAGCAGTTCTTC,CASREGQGLNNEQFF
-,-,TRBJ2-7,TRBV5-1,TGCGCCAGCAGCTTGGCTCTAGGAGACTACGAGCAGTACTTC,CASSLALGDYEQYF
TRBD2,many,TRBJ2-7,TRBV5-1,TGCGCCAGCAGCTTGGCACGGGGGGTTGCCTACGAGCAGTACTTC,CASSLARGVAYEQYF
-,many,TRBJ2-1,TRBV5-1,TGCGCCAGCAGTGTCGGGCTAAGCTCCTACAATGAGCAGTTCTTC,CASSVGLSSYNEQFF
-,many,TRBJ1-5,TRBV3-1,TGTGCCAGCAGCCAAGAGGGGAATCAGCCCCAGCATTTT,CASSQEGNQPQHF
TRBD1,few,TRBJ2-7,TRBV5-1,TGCGCCAGTAACAGGGGGTACGAGCAGTACTTC,CASNRGYEQYF
TRBD1,-,TRBJ2-7,TRBV9,TGTGCCAGCAGCGTAGCCGGGACAGGTCTCACCTACGAGCAGTACTTC,CASSVAGTGLTYEQYF
-,few,TRBJ2-7,TRBV28,TGTGCCAGCAGTTTAAGTCCAGGGGAGGTTTACGAGCAGTACTTC,CASSLSPGEVYEQYF
-,few,TRBJ2-7,TRBV20-1,TGCAGTGCTAGAGACCACGGGACGTACTCCTACGAGCAGTACTTC,CSARDHGTYSYEQYF
TRBD1,few,TRBJ1-1,TRBV11-1,TGTGCCAGCAGCTCACCCCAAGGACAGGGCGGAATGAACACTGAAGCTTTCTTT,CASSSPQGQGGMNTEAFF